The 28 T cell receptor beta chains below all came from one sample that was sequenced in a study of regulatory T cells in long-lasting Graves disease. Time point of the sample: newly diagnosed GD, antithyroid drugs for less than 3 months. Following extraction of RNA from PBMCs, that RNA was used to make the TCR library. The authors built TCR beta libraries using iRepertoire HTBI primers and Arm-PCR of CDR3 regions. Each CDR3 protein is one row after TCRdb ran MiXCR on the multiplex PCR reads. The repertoire holds roughly 610,000 distinct CDR3 sequences, with about 16% as singletons. The same sample was also studied in work on T cells in Graves' hyperthyroidism and ophthalmopathy.

Sequenced here: peripheral blood mononuclear cells (PBMCs), sampled at new diagnosis, from a patient treated with antithyroid drugs. Receptor source: a man younger than 35 with Graves disease.

This clonotype showed up many times. The CDR3 DNA follows: TGTGCCAGCTCACAAAACACGAACACTGAAGCTTTCTTT. It is translated as CASSQNTNTEAFF. This chain uses TRBV18 with TRBJ1-1; no definite D call. The V end lost 4 bases, the J end lost 1 base, and 7 bases lay between the germline ends. Germline V gene data show CDR1 as KGHSH and CDR2 as LQKENI. This CDR3 spans 13 amino acids.

This clonotype was counted at least ten times. V usage is TRBV5-1 and J usage is TRBJ2-5, with unresolved D. Germline values: CDR1 SGHRS, CDR2 YFSETQ. Trimming removed 0 bases from V and 5 bases from J, with 14 bases in between. There are 15 residues in the CDR3. CDR3 nucleotide sequence: TGCGCCAGCAGCTTGGAATTCGGCTCCCGGGAGACCCAGTACTTC. Translation: CASSLEFGSRETQYF.

There are a few counts of this clonotype. The genes are TRBV3-1 and TRBJ2-7, with 11 positions matching TRBD2. V was clipped by 3 bases and J by 7 bases; unmatched bases: 8. The germline V gene encodes CDR1 LGHDT and CDR2 YNNKEL (reference sequence). The CDR3 loop spans 15 amino acids. The CDR3 sequence is CASSHKLAGVREQYF. DNA for the CDR3: TGTGCCAGCAGCCACAAACTAGCGGGGGTGCGAGAGCAGTACTTC.

This clonotype was observed at least ten times. V and J are TRBV5-1 and TRBJ1-1; 7 bases agree with TRBD1. Germline V gives CDR1 SGHRS, CDR2 YFSETQ. The CDR3 consists of 14 residues. Germline trimming cut 0 bases from V and 4 bases from J; bases unmatched to any gene: 3. The CDR3 region has the DNA TGCGCCAGCAGCTTGGGACAGGGTCCCACTGAAGCTTTCTTT. It translates to CASSLGQGPTEAFF.

This clonotype appeared many times. The genes are TRBV7-8 and TRBJ1-2; TRBD1 matches 8 bases. V dropped 5 bases and J dropped 7; count of bases not matched to a gene: 9. This CDR3 is 14 amino acids long. Germline V gene data show CDR1 as SGHVS and CDR2 as FQNEAQ. The CDR3 region is CASSHTGGRGGYTF. CDR3 DNA sequence: TGTGCCAGCAGCCATACAGGGGGAAGGGGTGGCTACACCTTC.

V is TRBV6-1 and J is TRBJ2-3; D perhaps matches TRBD2 (7 bases). The tail of the sequence fits TRBJ2-1 better, so the J call may be wrong. This CDR3 contains 16 residues. Germline values: CDR1 MNHNS, CDR2 SASEGT. The CDR3 here is CACGSTATQGLDEQFF. As DNA, the CDR3 is TGTGCCTGCGGGAGTACCGCGACCCAGGGGTTGGATGAGCAGTTCTTC.

The chain links TRBV4-1 to TRBJ2-2, with D unresolved. Germline CDR1 and CDR2: MGHRA and YSYEKL. Trimming cost V 2 bases and J 0 bases, with 7 bases left between them. The CDR3 runs to 15 residues. The CDR3 DNA follows: TGCGCCAGCAGCCAAAATACTGCGAACACCGGGGAGCTGTTTTTT. Its protein is CASSQNTANTGELFF.

The V call is TRBV25-1, the J call TRBJ1-5, with 8 bases matching TRBD1. Per germline, CDR1 MGHDK and CDR2 SYGVNS. This CDR3 has 15 residues. J gave up 3 bases and V 4 bases, and 5 bases lay outside the gene matches. The CDR3 coding sequence is TGTGCCAGCAGTGCCGGGACAGGACACAATCAGCCCCAGCATTTT. Amino acids: CASSAGTGHNQPQHF.

This clonotype has just a few counts. This chain connects TRBV29-1 to TRBJ1-1; D unclear. The CDR3 is 11 residues long. Trimming took off 1 base at V and 6 bases at J, with 6 bases between the two ends. The germline gives CDR1 SQVTM, CDR2 ANQGSEA. The CDR3 loop reads CSVEVSAEAFF. The CDR3 nucleotides read TGCAGCGTTGAAGTTTCGGCTGAAGCTTTCTTT.

This clonotype was counted at least ten times. J is TRBJ2-1 and V is TRBV3-1; D is perhaps TRBD2 (6 bases). Trimming took off 4 bases at V and 7 bases at J, with 20 bases between the two ends. This CDR3 is built from 16 residues. Germline values: CDR1 LGHDT, CDR2 YNNKEL (reference sequence). The CDR3: CASSPRPLLAPNEQFF. The CDR3 bases are TGTGCCAGCAGCCCTAGGCCACTCCTAGCGCCAAATGAGCAGTTCTTC.

This clonotype was picked up a small number of times. The chain carries TRBV7-9 and TRBJ2-7; weak D call: TRBD2 (5 bases). The CDR3 has 12 amino acids. Per the germline V gene, CDR1 is SEHNR and CDR2 is FQNEAQ (reference sequence). Trimming left V 6 bases short and J 7 bases short, with 13 bases between. The CDR3, as DNA: TGTGCCAGCAGTCTACCCTGGGAGGAGCAGTACTTC. Encoded protein: CASSLPWEEQYF. Combining the CDR3 with reference TRBV7-9 and TRBJ2-7 gives the whole variable domain DTGVSQNPRHKITKRGQNVTFRCDPISEHNRLYWYRQTLGQGPEFLTYFQNEAQLEKSRLLSDRFSAERPKGSFSTLEIQRTEQGDSAMYLCASSLPWEEQYFGPGTRLTVT.

This clonotype was seen many times. The CDR3 sequence is CASSPGTSGTYEQYF. The DNA for the CDR3 is TGTGCCAGCTCACCCGGGACTAGCGGGACCTACGAGCAGTACTTC. The chain uses TRBV18 and TRBJ2-7, with 13 bases fitting TRBD2. Germline CDR1 KGHSH, CDR2 LQKENI. The CDR3 spans 15 residues. V lost 3 bases to trimming and J lost 2 bases; unmatched junction nucleotides: 1.

Ten or more counts support this clonotype. The chain recombines TRBV20-1 with TRBJ1-1; no firm D call. The CDR3 consists of 14 residues. In germline, CDR1 is DFQATT, CDR2 SNEGSKA (reference sequence). V shed 2 bases and J shed 1 base, with 11 bases lying between them. As DNA, the CDR3 is TGCAGTGCTAGAAGGGTCACCAAGAACACTGAAGCTTTCTTT. It specifies CSARRVTKNTEAFF.

This clonotype showed up just a few times. The rearrangement joins TRBV29-1 to TRBJ2-7; D gene unclear. V was clipped by 0 bases and J by 0 bases, with 6 bases between them. Germline V gives CDR1 SQVTM, CDR2 ANQGSEA. This CDR3 region has 13 residues. In nucleotides, the CDR3 is TGCAGCGTTGAAGAGGTTGCCTCCTACGAGCAGTACTTC. Protein sequence: CSVEEVASYEQYF.

The chain couples TRBV15 to TRBJ1-6; TRBD1 aligns across 8 bases. The junction had 7 bases not matched to a gene; V was cut back by 5 bases and J by 16 bases. Germline V lookup: CDR1 LNHNV, CDR2 YYDKDF (reference sequence). This CDR3 contains 12 residues. In nucleotides, the CDR3 is TGTGCCACCAGCTCGGGGACAGGACAACTCCACTTT. The encoded protein is CATSSGTGQLHF.

This clonotype has ten or more counts. The chain has TRBV7-9 and TRBJ2-1; 12 nucleotides line up with TRBD2. After removal of 5 bases from V and 6 bases from J, the junction contained 2 bases not matched to a gene. CDR3 length equals 14 residues. Looked up from germline, CDR1 is SEHNR and CDR2 is FQNEAQ (reference sequence). The CDR3, as DNA: TGTGCCAGCAGCCTGGGACTAGCGGGCAATGAGCAGTTCTTC. It translates to CASSLGLAGNEQFF. Full variable domain (rest looked up from reference TRBV7-9 and TRBJ2-1): DTGVSQNPRHKITKRGQNVTFRCDPISEHNRLYWYRQTLGQGPEFLTYFQNEAQLEKSRLLSDRFSAERPKGSFSTLEIQRTEQGDSAMYLCASSLGLAGNEQFFGPGTRLTVL.

This clonotype was counted at least ten times. The J gene is TRBJ2-2, the V gene TRBV5-1; unclear D gene. Germline CDR1 and CDR2: SGHRS and YFSETQ. Trimming cost V 4 bases and J 9 bases, with 10 bases left between them. The CDR3 extends over 12 amino acids. The CDR3 reads CASSPAKRELFF. The CDR3 DNA reads TGCGCCAGCAGCCCGGCTAAAAGGGAGCTGTTTTTT.

This clonotype was seen many times. This chain uses TRBV20-1 with TRBJ2-2; 13 nucleotides align to TRBD2. The V gene end was trimmed by 1 base and the J gene end by 5 bases; junction bases not matched to a gene: 7. Germline V CDR1 and CDR2: DFQATT, SNEGSKA (reference sequence). This CDR3 is 17 amino acids long. The CDR3 nucleotides read TGCAGTGCTAGAGCCCAAGGACTAGCGGGAGAAACCGGGGAGCTGTTTTTT. It specifies CSARAQGLAGETGELFF.

This clonotype was seen repeatedly, ten times or more. CDR3 residues: CASSERSREQFF. The CDR3 bases are TGTGCCAGCAGTGAGCGGAGTCGGGAGCAGTTCTTC. The chain recombines TRBV27 with TRBJ2-1; possible D gene TRBD2, 5 bases. Germline CDR1 and CDR2: MNHEY and SMNVEV (reference sequence). The CDR3 length is 12 residues. The germline V and J ends were trimmed by 5 bases and 10 bases, with 12 bases remaining between them.

In the case of this clonotype: One end of the junction fails to match germline, which may point to a read error. This rearrangement joins TRBV29-1 to TRBJ2-1; D gene ambiguous. This CDR3 spans 16 amino acids. Germline CDR1 reads SQVTM; CDR2 reads ANQGSEA. CDR3 DNA: TGCAGCATTGACCCGAAAGACGGAAGCTCCTACAATGAGCAGTTCTTC. It yields the protein CSIDPKDGSSYNEQFF.

This clonotype was counted only a few times. V gene TRBV3-1 combines with J gene TRBJ2-1, with TRBD2 identical over 10 bases. With 0 bases clipped from V and 10 bases from J, the junction kept 9 bases outside the gene matches. The CDR3 is made up of 16 amino acids. CDR1 is LGHDT, CDR2 YNNKEL, per germline (reference sequence). CDR3 in DNA: TGTGCCAGCAGCCAAGATTGGGCTAGCGGGAGCGAGGAGCAGTTCTTC. As protein: CASSQDWASGSEEQFF.

The chain has TRBV7-9 and TRBJ1-4, with D tentatively TRBD1 (6 bases). Trimming stripped 5 bases from V and 3 bases from J, with 13 bases between. This CDR3 contains 15 residues. Per germline, CDR1 SEHNR and CDR2 FQNEAQ (reference sequence). The CDR3 DNA reads TGTGCCAGCAGCCGCCAGACAGGAGCTAATGAAAAACTGTTTTTT. It codes for CASSRQTGANEKLFF.

V is TRBV20-1 and J is TRBJ1-1; no reliable D call. The V end was cut by 3 bases, the J end by 6 bases, with 8 bases between. The CDR3 loop spans 11 amino acids. Germline CDR1 and CDR2: DFQATT and SNEGSKA (reference sequence). CDR3 bases: TGCAGTGCTAGCTCCCGGGCTGAAGCTTTCTTT. Its translation is CSASSRAEAFF.

This clonotype was observed a few times. The chain recombines TRBV20-1 with TRBJ2-1, with 11 positions matching TRBD2. The CDR3 contains 14 residues. Germline V gene lookup returns CDR1 DFQATT and CDR2 SNEGSKA (reference sequence). J lost 9 bases, V lost 1 base, and 5 bases had no gene match. The CDR3, as DNA: TGCAGTGCTAGAGGGCTAGCGGGGGGTAGTGAGCAGTTCTTC. Its translation is CSARGLAGGSEQFF.

This clonotype was detected many times. J is TRBJ2-7 and V is TRBV20-1; 8 nucleotides agree with TRBD2. CDR1 DFQATT and CDR2 SNEGSKA come from the germline V gene (reference sequence). There are 16 residues in the CDR3. J lost 3 bases, V lost 4 bases, and 14 bases had no gene match. This CDR3 reads CSATPRTGTSIYEQYF. The CDR3 bases are TGCAGTGCTACACCGAGAACCGGGACTAGTATCTACGAGCAGTACTTC.

As regards this clonotype: Sequence at one end of the junction differs from germline and may be a read error. V and J are TRBV12-5 and TRBJ2-5; TRBD1 aligns across 7 bases. This CDR3 has 15 residues. Germline CDR1 is LGHNT and CDR2 is FRNRAP. For the CDR3, the DNA is TGTGCTAGTGGATTGGGACAGCCGCTCGGAGAGACCCAGTACTTC. This translates into CASGLGQPLGETQYF.

This chain links TRBV9 with TRBJ2-5; TRBD2 matches 10 bases. Trimming cost V 4 bases and J 6 bases; bases outside gene matches: 3. Germline V gene sequence: CDR1 SGDLS, CDR2 YYNGEE. The CDR3 is 13 amino acids. Here the CDR3 DNA reads TGTGCCAGCAGCCTGACTAGCGGGCAGACCCAGTACTTC. Protein: CASSLTSGQTQYF.

This clonotype showed up just a few times. V usage is TRBV5-5 and J usage is TRBJ2-7; 8 nucleotides match TRBD1. This CDR3 is built from 15 residues. V was clipped by 4 bases and J by 7 bases; unmatched bases: 13. Germline V gives CDR1 SGHKS, CDR2 YYEKEE (reference sequence). The CDR3 here is CASSTSDRGPGEQYF. CDR3 DNA sequence: TGTGCCAGCAGCACCTCAGACAGGGGTCCAGGGGAGCAGTACTTC.